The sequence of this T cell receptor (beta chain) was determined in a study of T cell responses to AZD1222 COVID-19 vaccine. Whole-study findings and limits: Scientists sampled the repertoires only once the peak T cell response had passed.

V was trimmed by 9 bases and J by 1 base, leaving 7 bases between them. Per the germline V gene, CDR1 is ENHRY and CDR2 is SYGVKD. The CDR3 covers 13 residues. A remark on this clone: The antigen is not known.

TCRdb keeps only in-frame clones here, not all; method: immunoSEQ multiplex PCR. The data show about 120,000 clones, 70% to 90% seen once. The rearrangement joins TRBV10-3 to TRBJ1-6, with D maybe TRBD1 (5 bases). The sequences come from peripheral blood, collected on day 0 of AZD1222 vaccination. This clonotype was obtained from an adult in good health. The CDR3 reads CAIRGSYNSPLHF. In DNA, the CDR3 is TGTGCCATTAGGGGTTCCTATAATTCACCCCTCCACTTT.